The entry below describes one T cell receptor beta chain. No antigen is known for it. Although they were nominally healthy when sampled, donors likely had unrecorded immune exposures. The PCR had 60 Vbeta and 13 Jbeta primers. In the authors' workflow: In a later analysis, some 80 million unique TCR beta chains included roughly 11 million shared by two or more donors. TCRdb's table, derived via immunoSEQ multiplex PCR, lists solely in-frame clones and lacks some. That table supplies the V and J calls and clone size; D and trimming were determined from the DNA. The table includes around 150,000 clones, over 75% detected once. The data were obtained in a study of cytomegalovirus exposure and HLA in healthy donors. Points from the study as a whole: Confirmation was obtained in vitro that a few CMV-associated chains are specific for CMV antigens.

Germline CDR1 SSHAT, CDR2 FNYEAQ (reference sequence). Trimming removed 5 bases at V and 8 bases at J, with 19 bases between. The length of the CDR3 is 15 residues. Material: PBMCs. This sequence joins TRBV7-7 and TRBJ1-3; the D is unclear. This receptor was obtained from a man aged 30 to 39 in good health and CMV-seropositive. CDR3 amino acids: CASSPRANIGDTIYF. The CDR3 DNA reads TGTGCCAGCAGCCCGAGAGCGAATATCGGGGACACCATATATTTT.